This is a list of T cell receptor beta chains from one sample in a study of neurological immune-mediated disorders. TCRdb processed the 5' RACE reads anew with MiXCR; each CDR3 protein has one entry. The table includes over 30,000 distinct CDR3 sequences, about 12% detected once. The sample consisted of PBMCs. Every receptor here comes from a woman between 40 and 50 years old in good health. Each CDR3 is given with its conserved first and last residue. A D gene is named only where the DNA matches it firmly. Clone size appears in some rows only: once, few, many, or a class for an expanded clone.

J | D | size | V | DNA | CDR3
TRBJ2-3 | NA | many | TRBV5-5 | TGTGCCAGCAGCTTGGTGGGGGCAGGGGGCACAGATACGCAGTATTTT | CASSLVGAGGTDTQYF
TRBJ2-3 | TRBD2 | many | TRBV7-9 | TGTGCCAGCAGCTTAGACCCACTAGCGGGCCACGAGTATTTT | CASSLDPLAGHEYF
TRBJ2-1 | TRBD2 | many | TRBV12-3/TRBV12-4 | TGTGCCAGCAGTTTTCCTAGCGGGAGGGGATTGTTATATGAGCAGTTCTTC | CASSFPSGRGLLYEQFF
TRBJ1-1 | NA | many | TRBV3-1 | TGTGCCAGCAGCCAAGGCCCGCCAGGGCGATCGGAAGCTTTCTTT | CASSQGPPGRSEAFF
TRBJ1-1 | NA | many | TRBV5-1 | TGCGCCAGCAGCGACGACCGGAGGGGTAACACTGAAGCTTTCTTT | CASSDDRRGNTEAFF
TRBJ2-1 | TRBD2 | many | TRBV5-1 | TGCGCCAGCAGCCTGGTGGGCGGGGAGGGTGAGCAGTTCTTC | CASSLVGGEGEQFF
TRBJ1-5 | NA | many | TRBV12-3/TRBV12-4 | TGTGCCAGCAGCCATACTGAGGGAAATCAGCCCCAGCATTTT | CASSHTEGNQPQHF
TRBJ2-1 | TRBD2 | many | TRBV5-1 | TGCGCCAGCAGCTTGTTGGCGGGGGGATACAATGAGCAGTTCTTC | CASSLLAGGYNEQFF
TRBJ1-1 | TRBD1 | NA | TRBV7-2 | TGTGCCAGCAGCCGACGGACAGGGGTAAACACTGAAGCTTTCTTT | CASSRRTGVNTEAFF
TRBJ2-7 | NA | many | TRBV5-6 | TGTGCCAGCAGCTCCCCAGGCTACGAGCAGTACTTC | CASSSPGYEQYF
TRBJ1-1 | NA | medium-sized | TRBV12-3/TRBV12-4 | TGTGCCAGCAGTTTAGAACGGAACACTGAAGCTTTCTTT | CASSLERNTEAFF
TRBJ2-2 | TRBD2 | many | TRBV9 | TGTGCCAGCAGCGCCCTAGCGGGAACCACCGGGGAGCTGTTTTTT | CASSALAGTTGELFF
TRBJ2-1 | TRBD2 | many | TRBV20-1 | TGCAGTGCTAGTCGGCCGGGACTAGCGAGTTACAATGAGCAGTTCTTC | CSASRPGLASYNEQFF
TRBJ2-4 | NA | many | TRBV4-3 | TGCGCCAGCAGCCAGGCCGGGACCTATCAAAACATTCAGTACTTC | CASSQAGTYQNIQYF
TRBJ2-4 | NA | many | TRBV5-1 | TGCGCCAGCAGCTTGGGACGAGACATAGCCAAAAACATTCAGTACTTC | CASSLGRDIAKNIQYF
TRBJ2-5 | NA | many | TRBV5-1 | TGCGCCAGCAGCTTGAGACAGCCTCAAGAGACCCAGTACTTC | CASSLRQPQETQYF
TRBJ1-5 | NA | many | TRBV20-1 | TGCAGTGCTTATGGGAGCAATCAGCCCCAGCATTTT | CSAYGSNQPQHF
TRBJ1-5 | NA | many | TRBV7-2 | TGTGCCAGCAGCTTTCTCTCAGGGGAGAATCAGCCCCAGCATTTT | CASSFLSGENQPQHF
TRBJ1-1 | TRBD1 | medium-sized | TRBV14 | TGTGCCAGCAGCCCGGGACAGATGAACACTGAAGCTTTCTTT | CASSPGQMNTEAFF
TRBJ2-5 | NA | few | TRBV7-9 | TGTGCCAGCAGCTCGAGGGTTGGAGAGACCCAGTACTTC | CASSSRVGETQYF
TRBJ2-7 | NA | many | TRBV6-5 | TGTGCCAGCAGTTATCTCGGCCGAAGGGGGGCCGAGCAGTACTTC | CASSYLGRRGAEQYF
TRBJ2-5 | NA | many | TRBV5-4 | TGTGCCAGCAGCTTCGGACGGAGCGACGAGACCCAGTACTTC | CASSFGRSDETQYF
TRBJ2-5 | TRBD1 | NA | TRBV18 | TGTGCCAGCTCACCCTCGGCAGGGGGTCAAGAGACCCAGTACTTC | CASSPSAGGQETQYF
TRBJ2-2 | TRBD2 | medium-sized | TRBV12-3/TRBV12-4 | TGTGCCAGCAGTTTACGTGGGAGGGACACCGGGGAGCTGTTTTTT | CASSLRGRDTGELFF
TRBJ1-1 | TRBD1 | many | TRBV7-9 | TGTGCCAGCAAACTCTCCGGGACAGCGGGCACTGAAGCTTTCTTT | CASKLSGTAGTEAFF
TRBJ2-5 | NA | many | TRBV7-2 | TGTGCCAGCAGCCCCCCCTTTGTCGGGGAGACCCAGTACTTC | CASSPPFVGETQYF
TRBJ1-5 | NA | NA | TRBV27 | TGTGCCAGCAGTACAGCCCTGGACGGCCGATATAGCAATCAGCCCCAGCATTTT | CASSTALDGRYSNQPQHF
TRBJ2-5 | NA | many | TRBV10-3 | TGTGCCATCGGGGCAGGGGTAGAAGAGACCCAGTACTTC | CAIGAGVEETQYF
TRBJ2-7 | NA | many | TRBV10-3 | TGTGCCATCAGTTTTAATCAGGTAGAGACCGAGCAGTACTTC | CAISFNQVETEQYF
TRBJ2-3 | TRBD1 | NA | TRBV20-1 | TGCAGTCCCTGTCAAGGGACAGGAGATACGCAGTATTTT | CSPCQGTGDTQYF
TRBJ2-6 | TRBD1 | many | TRBV29-1 | TGCAGCGTTCACAGTCCGGGACAGGGGGCCCCTGGGGCCAACGTCCTGACTTTC | CSVHSPGQGAPGANVLTF
TRBJ2-3 | TRBD1 | many | TRBV5-8 | TGTGCCAGCAGCGCATTTCCGGGACAGGGGGCCGATACGCAGTATTTT | CASSAFPGQGADTQYF
TRBJ1-6 | NA | many | TRBV18 | TGTGCCAGCTCACCAGGAATGAGCCAGAATTCACCCCTCCACTTT | CASSPGMSQNSPLHF
TRBJ2-2 | NA | NA | TRBV3-1 | TGTGCCAGCAGCCAAAACACGTACACCGGGGAGCTGTTTTTT | CASSQNTYTGELFF
TRBJ2-1 | TRBD2 | many | TRBV20-1 | TGCAGTGCTAGAGGCGGGAGGCACAATGAGCAGTTCTTC | CSARGGRHNEQFF
TRBJ2-3 | NA | many | TRBV10-3 | TGTGCCATCAGTGAGTCGTCGAATACGCAGTATTTT | CAISESSNTQYF
TRBJ2-1 | TRBD2 | many | TRBV5-1 | TGCGCCAGCAGCTTGTGGAGCGGGACGGGCAATGAGCAGTTCTTC | CASSLWSGTGNEQFF
TRBJ1-5 | NA | many | TRBV6-1 | TGTGCCAGCAGTCAGGGTAATCAGCCCCAGCATTTT | CASSQGNQPQHF
TRBJ2-7 | TRBD1 | many | TRBV29-1 | TGCAGCGTTGTTGCGGGACAGGGTGGCGAGCAGTACTTC | CSVVAGQGGEQYF
TRBJ1-5 | NA | NA | TRBV19 | TGTGCCAGTAGTGGGGGTGTTGGGAGCAATCAGCCCCAGCATTTT | CASSGGVGSNQPQHF
TRBJ1-2 | NA | many | TRBV25-1 | TGTGCCAGTAGAGGCGTGGGGACGGAAACCTATGGCTACACCTTC | CASRGVGTETYGYTF
TRBJ1-3 | TRBD1 | many | TRBV20-1 | TGCAGTGCTAGAGATTGGGGGACAGGGAACTCTGGAAACACCATATATTTT | CSARDWGTGNSGNTIYF